Sequencing of this T cell receptor beta chain was carried out in a study of blood T cell repertoires in COVID-19. The wider study: T cells, B-cell-depleted T cells, or PBMCs provided the cDNA or gDNA that served as material.

Original analysis: The authors estimated nucleated cell counts from reference gene primer amplification. Sequencing was performed with immunoSEQ multiplex PCR; in TCRdb, only in-frame clones are kept and a portion is missing. From that table come the V and J calls and clone size; the DNA was used to work out D and trimming. Altogether approximately 190,000 clones are present, 65% to 85% being singletons, with the ten largest covering 15% to 20%. This CDR3 spans 15 amino acids. Trimming shortened V by 6 bases and J by 3 bases, and 21 bases separated the two germline ends. Germline lookup yields CDR1 DFQATT and CDR2 SNEGSKA (reference sequence). The count of this clone is one.

The rearrangement uses TRBV20-1 and TRBJ2-7; a possible D gene is TRBD2 (5 bases). Material for sequencing was peripheral blood. This TCR came from a man aged 60-69 years with active or convalescent COVID-19. CDR3 residues: CSASQRTPFDYEQYF. The CDR3 DNA reads as TGCAGTGCCAGTCAGAGGACTCCTTTTGACTACGAGCAGTACTTC.